The 30 T cell receptor beta chains listed next were all sequenced from one sample in a study of Ad26.COV2.S vaccination and SARS-CoV-2 variants. The treatment is: 19 received Ad26.COV2.S at low or high dose, single or two shots; 5 received placebo; per-sample allocation not given. Specimens were obtained on day 63 following the first vaccine or placebo injection. The assay was immunoSEQ multiplex PCR, and TCRdb's table has in-frame clones only and misses some. The top ten hold more than 10% of the sample, which has some 520,000 clones, roughly 89% seen once. The material sequenced was peripheral blood, taken in a trial of Ad26.COV2.S vaccine versus placebo. The source is a person between 18 and 65 years old who received the Ad26.COV2.S COVID-19 vaccine or a placebo.

The genes are TRBV2 and TRBJ2-2, with a weak D call TRBD1 (6 bases). The CDR3 contains 15 residues. Germline CDR1 reads SNHLY; CDR2 reads FYNNEI. The V gene lost 6 bases and the J gene lost 4 bases, with 15 bases spanning the gap. The CDR3: CASRNRVVGTGELFF. CDR3 nucleotides: TGTGCCAGCAGAAACAGGGTAGTCGGCACCGGGGAGCTGTTTTTT.

This sequence joins TRBV11-3 and TRBJ1-6; D perhaps matches TRBD1 (5 bases). Trimming removed 0 bases at V and 3 bases at J, with 15 bases between. The CDR3 covers 18 residues. The germline V gene has CDR1 SGHNT and CDR2 YENEEA. The CDR3 sequence is CASSLDPPGPSYNSPLHF. In DNA, the CDR3 is TGTGCCAGCAGCTTAGACCCCCCGGGACCGAGCTATAATTCACCCCTCCACTTT.

The chain recombines TRBV7-8 with TRBJ2-1; 7 nucleotides match TRBD1. Germline V gene sequence: CDR1 SGHVS, CDR2 FQNEAQ. The CDR3 consists of 18 residues. V was clipped by 6 bases and J by 3 bases; unmatched bases: 17. The CDR3 reads CASSPSRGQGDGYNEQFF. The CDR3 DNA reads TGTGCCAGCAGTCCTAGCAGAGGTCAGGGGGATGGCTACAATGAGCAGTTCTTC.

The V gene is TRBV7-6, the J gene TRBJ2-1; TRBD2 matches 7 bases. This CDR3 region has 16 residues. The germline V gene has CDR1 SGHVS and CDR2 FNYEAQ. The trim removed 1 base at V and 6 bases at J, leaving 9 bases unmatched. The CDR3 region is CASSLVSQRGTNEQFF. The CDR3 DNA reads TGTGCCAGCAGCTTAGTTTCCCAGCGGGGAACCAATGAGCAGTTCTTC.

CDR3 sequence: CASSLGQGADTQYF. In nucleotides, the CDR3 is TGCGCCAGCAGCTTGGGTCAGGGGGCAGATACGCAGTATTTT. The chain is built from TRBV5-1 and TRBJ2-3; TRBD1 matches at 7 bases. The CDR3 spans 14 residues. Germline-derived CDR1 and CDR2 are SGHRS and YFSETQ. The ends lost 0 bases at V and 4 bases at J; junction bases unmatched: 2.

This chain joins TRBV30 and TRBJ2-5, with no clear D. The germline gives CDR1 GTSNPN, CDR2 SVGIG (reference sequence). The CDR3 loop spans 13 amino acids. V gave up 5 bases and J gave up 5 bases, with 15 bases separating them. The CDR3 sequence is CAWQISVWETQYF. In DNA form, the CDR3 reads TGTGCCTGGCAGATTAGTGTTTGGGAGACCCAGTACTTC.

The chain has TRBV11-1 and TRBJ2-7, with D maybe TRBD1 (6 bases). The V end was cut by 5 bases, the J end by 1 base, with 12 bases between. CDR1 and CDR2 from the germline V gene are SGHAT and FQDESV (reference sequence). The CDR3 extends over 14 amino acids. The DNA of the CDR3 is TGTGCCAGCAGCCTAGTGGACAGTTCCTACGAGCAGTACTTC. Amino acid sequence: CASSLVDSSYEQYF.

The CDR3 loop reads CASRKGVSYNEQFF. The CDR3 nucleotides are TGTGCCAGCAGGAAAGGGGTGAGCTACAATGAGCAGTTCTTC. This chain links TRBV28 with TRBJ2-1; perhaps TRBD1 as D (5 bases). The V end lost 6 bases, the J end lost 3 bases, and 12 bases lay between the germline ends. Germline CDR1 and CDR2: MDHEN and SYDVKM. The CDR3 length is 14 residues.

The genes are TRBV6-6 and TRBJ2-6; 8 nucleotides align to TRBD2. Trimming at V came to 5 bases and at J to 0 bases, leaving 12 bases not matched to a gene. CDR1 MNHNY and CDR2 SVGAGI come from the germline V gene (reference sequence). This CDR3 comprises 19 residues. The chain's CDR3 is CASSRGGTMNRSGANVLTF. As DNA, the CDR3 is TGTGCCAGCAGTCGCGGGGGGACAATGAACCGCTCTGGGGCCAACGTCCTGACTTTC.

The rearrangement uses TRBV6-6 and TRBJ2-7; no definite D call. Germline V gene data show CDR1 as MNHNY and CDR2 as SVGAGI (reference sequence). The CDR3 has 12 amino acids. V lost 3 bases to trimming and J lost 2 bases, with 5 bases between them. For the CDR3, the DNA is TGTGCCAGCAGTTATTCAGCCTACGAGCAGTACTTC. This gives the protein CASSYSAYEQYF.

As regards this clone: This sample includes further DNA sequences coding for the same CDR3. CDR3 nucleotide sequence: TGTGCCAGTAGTATAGCGGATACGCAGTATTTT. It translates to CASSIADTQYF. The chain carries TRBV19 and TRBJ2-3; no definite D call. CDR3 length: 11 amino acids. The V and J ends lost 1 base and 6 bases respectively, with 2 bases between them. CDR1 and CDR2 (germline): LNHDA, SQIVND (reference sequence). The whole variable domain, filled in from reference TRBV19 and TRBJ2-3, reads DGGITQSPKYLFRKEGQNVTLSCEQNLNHDAMYWYRQDPGQGLRLIYYSQIVNDFQKGDIAEGYSVSREKKESFPLTVTSAQKNPTAFYLCASSIADTQYFGPGTRLTVL.

The chain combines TRBV7-2 with TRBJ2-1; 8 bases match TRBD2. CDR1 and CDR2 (germline): SGHTA, FQGNSA. CDR3 length equals 16 residues. After removal of 3 bases from V and 9 bases from J, the junction contained 13 bases not matched to a gene. The CDR3 DNA is TGTGCCAGCAGCTTTTCCGTAGCGCCCGGGGGGGGTGAGCAGTTCTTC. Protein: CASSFSVAPGGGEQFF. The full variable domain, rest sourced from reference TRBV7-2 and TRBJ2-1, is GAGVSQSPSNKVTEKGKDVELRCDPISGHTALYWYRQSLGQGLEFLIYFQGNSAPDKSGLPSDRFSAERTGGSVSTLTIQRTQQEDSAVYLCASSFSVAPGGGEQFFGPGTRLTVL.

V usage is TRBV7-2 and J usage is TRBJ1-5, with D hard to call. The CDR3 runs to 14 residues. Per the germline V gene, CDR1 is SGHTA and CDR2 is FQGNSA. Trimming took 0 bases from V and 1 from J, leaving 4 bases between them. CDR3 sequence (DNA): TGTGCCAGCAGCTTAGCCGGGAGCAATCAGCCCCAGCATTTT. Translated: CASSLAGSNQPQHF.

This chain connects TRBV7-9 to TRBJ2-6; D is ambiguous. The CDR3 consists of 17 residues. CDR1 is SEHNR, CDR2 FQNEAQ, per germline (reference sequence). V was pared by 1 base and J by 0 bases, with 10 bases between. The CDR3: CASSLGTPSSGANVLTF. The CDR3 DNA is TGTGCCAGCAGCTTAGGGACCCCAAGCTCTGGGGCCAACGTCCTGACTTTC.

The gene calls are TRBV13 and TRBJ2-7; D is perhaps TRBD1 (5 bases). The CDR3 consists of 11 residues. Trimming shortened V by 8 bases and J by 3 bases, and 8 bases separated the two germline ends. The germline V gene has CDR1 PRHDT and CDR2 FYEKMQ (reference sequence). CDR3 bases: TGTGCCAGCGGTACAGGCTACGAGCAGTACTTC. Protein sequence: CASGTGYEQYF.

The J gene is TRBJ1-2, the V gene TRBV30; D is perhaps TRBD1 (6 bases). The CDR3 has 12 amino acids. Germline-derived CDR1 and CDR2 are GTSNPN and SVGIG (reference sequence). Trimming left V 0 bases short and J 8 bases short, with 10 bases between. CDR3 sequence (DNA): TGTGCCTGGAGTGTAGAAGGGGGGGGCTACACCTTC. Its protein is CAWSVEGGGYTF.

This sequence joins TRBV7-8 and TRBJ2-2; 7 bases align to TRBD2. In germline, CDR1 is SGHVS, CDR2 FQNEAQ. The junction had 2 bases not matched to a gene; V was cut back by 5 bases and J by 2 bases. The CDR3 covers 14 residues. The CDR3, as DNA: TGTGCCAGCAGCGAGCGGGGAAACACCGGGGAGCTGTTTTTT. The encoded protein is CASSERGNTGELFF.

The genes are TRBV30 and TRBJ2-5, with D unclear. Germline V lookup: CDR1 GTSNPN, CDR2 SVGIG (reference sequence). V was pared by 3 bases and J by 8 bases, with 16 bases between. The CDR3 length is 13 residues. CDR3 in amino acids: CAWREGSLATQYF. CDR3 nucleotides: TGTGCCTGGAGGGAAGGATCACTGGCAACCCAGTACTTC. The entire variable domain, with the rest obtained from reference TRBV30 and TRBJ2-5, is as follows: SQTIHQWPATLVQPVGSPLSLECTVEGTSNPNLYWYRQAAGRGLQLLFYSVGIGQISSEVPQNLSASRPQDRQFILSSKKLLLSDSGFYLCAWREGSLATQYFGPGTRLLVL.

The chain joins TRBV21-1 to TRBJ1-2; no DNA check was done on the table's D call, TRBD1. TRBV21-1 is given as a pseudogene. CDR3 size: 16 residues. The CDR3 is CARDKTGTGTNYGYTF. CDR3 coding DNA: TGTGCCAGAGACAAAACCGGGACAGGGACTAACTATGGCTACACCTTC.

The rearrangement links TRBV15 to TRBJ2-6; D might be TRBD2 (6 bases). The CDR3 contains 17 residues. Trimming cost V 2 bases and J 2 bases, with 13 bases left between them. CDR1 and CDR2 from the germline V gene are LNHNV and YYDKDF (reference sequence). CDR3 nucleotides: TGTGCCACCAGCAGACAGGGAGGTCCGCCTGGGGCCAACGTCCTGACTTTC. Residues: CATSRQGGPPGANVLTF.

The chain carries TRBV6-5 and TRBJ2-7; TRBD1 matches 8 bases. The V and J ends lost 7 bases and 2 bases, in that order; junction bases with no gene match: 7. CDR1 MNHEY and CDR2 SVGAGI come from the germline V gene. This CDR3 has 14 amino acids. The CDR3: CASTKAGGPYEQYF. Written as DNA, the CDR3 is TGTGCCAGCACCAAGGCAGGGGGCCCCTACGAGCAGTACTTC.

This clone was observed a single time. V and J are TRBV6-2 or TRBV6-3 and TRBJ1-1; a weak D match, TRBD1 (6 bases). V was clipped by 2 bases and J by 0 bases, with 7 bases between them. The CDR3 loop spans 14 amino acids. The V gene's germline CDR1 is MNHEY and CDR2 SVGEGT. The CDR3 protein is CASSYGGLNTEAFF. The CDR3 nucleotides are TGTGCCAGCAGTTACGGGGGCCTGAACACTGAAGCTTTCTTT.

The chain carries TRBV20-1 and TRBJ1-6; D not certain. There are 14 residues in the CDR3. Trimming shortened V by 3 bases and J by 4 bases, and 10 bases separated the two germline ends. CDR1 is DFQATT and CDR2 is SNEGSKA in the germline V gene (reference sequence). The CDR3 nucleotides read TGCAGTGCTAGTGCTGCAGAGTATAATTCACCCCTCCACTTT. Translation: CSASAAEYNSPLHF.

This clone occurred once. This sequence joins TRBV28 and TRBJ1-1; D unresolved. The CDR3 loop spans 16 amino acids. Germline CDR1 reads MDHEN; CDR2 reads SYDVKM. Trimming left V 3 bases short and J 0 bases short, with 14 bases between. The CDR3 loop is CASSFVDTWMNTEAFF. In nucleotides, the CDR3 is TGTGCCAGCAGTTTTGTAGACACCTGGATGAACACTGAAGCTTTCTTT.

The rearrangement links TRBV6-2 or TRBV6-3 to TRBJ2-7, with TRBD1 matching over 8 bases. The V and J ends lost 5 bases and 3 bases, in that order; junction bases with no gene match: 6. The CDR3 has 14 amino acids. CDR1 is MNHEY, CDR2 SVGEGT, per germline. The CDR3, as DNA: TGTGCCAGCAGTCAGGACAGGGAGATCTACGAGCAGTACTTC. It encodes CASSQDREIYEQYF.

The rearrangement joins TRBV4-1 to TRBJ2-7; 11 bases agree with TRBD2. CDR3 length: 17 residues. After removal of 4 bases from V and 5 bases from J, the junction contained 13 bases not matched to a gene. The germline CDR1 and CDR2 sequences are MGHRA and YSYEKL. The CDR3 sequence: CASSPGTRLAGIHEQYF. As DNA, the CDR3 is TGCGCCAGCAGCCCCGGCACCCGACTAGCGGGAATCCACGAGCAGTACTTC.

The rearrangement joins TRBV5-1 to TRBJ2-7, with 11 bases matching TRBD2. Trimming removed 4 bases from V and 0 bases from J; junction bases left unmatched: 6. CDR3 length: 16 amino acids. Germline V CDR1 and CDR2: SGHRS, YFSETQ. The CDR3 is CASSNLAGGSSYEQYF. The CDR3 DNA reads as TGCGCCAGCAGCAACCTAGCGGGAGGCTCCTCCTACGAGCAGTACTTC. Combining the CDR3 with reference TRBV5-1 and TRBJ2-7 gives the whole variable domain KAGVTQTPRYLIKTRGQQVTLSCSPISGHRSVSWYQQTPGQGLQFLFEYFSETQRNKGNFPGRFSGRQFSNSRSEMNVSTLELGDSALYLCASSNLAGGSSYEQYFGPGTRLTVT.

J is TRBJ2-2 and V is TRBV4-2, with D perhaps TRBD2 (7 bases). This CDR3 is 18 amino acids long. Per the germline V gene, CDR1 is LGHNA and CDR2 is YNFKEQ. V lost 4 bases to trimming and J lost 1 base, with 19 bases between them. This CDR3 reads CASSRLQGGRENTGELFF. In DNA, the CDR3 is TGTGCCAGCAGCCGACTACAAGGGGGGAGGGAGAACACCGGGGAGCTGTTTTTT.

V and J are TRBV7-9 and TRBJ1-6; D is uncertain. The CDR3 sequence is 12 residues long. With 5 bases removed from V and 7 bases from J, the gap between germline ends came to 6 bases. Germline V gene sequence: CDR1 SEHNR, CDR2 FQNEAQ (reference sequence). The CDR3: CASSPENSPLHF. CDR3 DNA: TGTGCCAGCAGCCCGGAAAATTCACCCCTCCACTTT.

The chain is built from TRBV7-8 and TRBJ2-7; TRBD1 aligns across 8 bases. The CDR3 sequence is 13 residues long. With 6 bases clipped from V and 5 bases from J, the junction kept 6 bases outside the gene matches. Germline V lookup: CDR1 SGHVS, CDR2 FQNEAQ. The CDR3 sequence: CASRLDRVNEQYF. In DNA form, the CDR3 reads TGTGCCAGCAGACTGGACAGGGTCAACGAGCAGTACTTC.